The present entry profiles one T cell receptor beta chain with its context. The antigen is unknown. The sample originates from a study of beta chain features in type 1 diabetes. Findings of the study overall: Researchers report that Type 1 diabetes patients had moderately but significantly shorter TCRB CDR3s across all four CD4+ subsets.

The entirety of the isolated RNA underwent reverse transcription, so expressed TCRB transcripts were sequenced. Generated by immunoSEQ multiplex PCR, the TCRdb table keeps only in-frame clones and is missing some. Among about 270,000 clones listed, 14% were seen once. Germline V gives CDR1 SGHAT, CDR2 FQNNGV. The CDR3 spans 16 residues. V shed 2 bases and J shed 5 bases, with 18 bases lying between them. Sequences were obtained from naive CD4+ T cells from blood. The receptor comes from a man aged 25 to 40 with type 1 diabetes. This chain connects TRBV11-2 to TRBJ2-5; perhaps TRBD1 as D (6 bases). CDR3 in DNA: TGTGCCAGCAGCTTAAATACGGGACATAAAGGGGAGACCCAGTACTTC. Translation gives CASSLNTGHKGETQYF.